This is a list of T cell receptor beta chains from one sample in a study of blood T cell repertoires in COVID-19. TCRdb keeps only in-frame clones here, not all; method: immunoSEQ multiplex PCR. The sample consists of roughly 200,000 clones, roughly 84% of them appearing once. Specimen: peripheral blood. These receptors came from a woman older than 75 with acute or convalescent COVID-19. Each CDR3 is given with its conserved first and last residue. Fields, in order: D gene, J gene, clone size, V gene, CDR3 protein, CDR3 DNA. The D gene is left open where the match is weak. Clone size, where shown, is once, few, many, or a class for clones that have expanded.

TRBD1 | TRBJ2-5 | . | TRBV7-2 | CASSFNRGETQYF | TGTGCCAGCAGCTTTAACAGGGGAGAGACCCAGTACTTC
. | TRBJ1-1 | . | TRBV7-6 | CASSLAAGADTEAFF | TGTGCCAGCAGCTTAGCGGCAGGGGCGGACACTGAAGCTTTCTTT
. | TRBJ1-2 | . | TRBV7-2 | CASSPDRLTGYTF | TGTGCCAGCAGCCCCGACAGACTTACTGGCTACACCTTC
. | TRBJ2-7 | once | TRBV7-8 | CATSARVLYEQYF | TGTGCCACCTCGGCCAGGGTTCTATACGAGCAGTACTTC
. | TRBJ1-6 | few | TRBV7-9 | CASSSAGKSSYNSPLHF | TGTGCCAGCAGCTCCGCAGGGAAGAGCTCCTATAATTCACCCCTCCACTTT
. | TRBJ1-3 | . | TRBV4-3 | CASSQDPGDSGNTIYF | TGCGCCAGCAGCCAAGATCCAGGGGACTCTGGAAACACCATATATTTT
. | TRBJ1-1 | . | TRBV3-1/TRBV3-2 | CASSQDRRTEAFF | TGTGCCAGCAGCCAAGATCGCAGGACTGAAGCTTTCTTT
TRBD1 | TRBJ1-1 | . | TRBV6-2/TRBV6-3 | CASSSLPGTGSNTEAFF | TGTGCCAGCAGTTCCCTCCCCGGGACAGGATCGAACACTGAAGCTTTCTTT
. | TRBJ2-7 | . | TRBV6-1 | CASSDLGEGYEQYF | TGTGCCAGCAGTGATTTAGGGGAAGGCTACGAGCAGTACTTC
. | TRBJ2-7 | . | TRBV20-1 | CSASPENEQYF | TGCAGTGCTAGCCCAGAAAACGAGCAGTACTTC
. | TRBJ2-7 | . | TRBV6-6 | CASSAQQSSYEQYF | TGTGCCAGCAGTGCGCAACAGAGCTCCTACGAGCAGTACTTC
. | TRBJ1-5 | . | TRBV18 | CASSGPGRDQPQHF | TGTGCCAGCTCAGGGCCAGGGCGAGATCAGCCCCAGCATTTT
. | TRBJ2-5 | . | TRBV7-9 | CASSSSGALPLQETQYF | TGTGCCAGCAGCTCCTCCGGAGCCCTGCCCCTGCAAGAGACCCAGTACTTC
. | TRBJ1-3 | . | TRBV30 | CAWRVAGTGNTIYF | TGTGCCTGGAGAGTAGCAGGGACAGGAAACACCATATATTTT
TRBD2 | TRBJ2-2 | . | TRBV24-1 | CATSGGPSGPDGELFF | TGTGCCACCAGTGGTGGGCCTAGCGGGCCGGACGGGGAGCTGTTTTTT
. | TRBJ2-3 | . | TRBV25-1 | CASSDPGSTDTQYF | TGTGCCAGCAGTGACCCGGGGTCCACAGATACGCAGTATTTT
TRBD1 | TRBJ1-5 | . | TRBV19 | CASSRSTGGNNQPQHF | TGTGCCAGTAGCAGAAGTACAGGGGGCAACAATCAGCCCCAGCATTTT
TRBD2 | TRBJ2-1 | few | TRBV11-3 | CASSLDLAGGPYNEQFF | TGTGCCAGCAGCTTAGATTTAGCGGGAGGACCGTACAATGAGCAGTTCTTC
. | TRBJ1-1 | . | TRBV19 | CASTRTAMNTEAFF | TGTGCCAGTACCAGGACAGCTATGAACACTGAAGCTTTCTTT
. | TRBJ1-3 | . | TRBV4-3 | CASRDGTLVGNTIYF | TGCGCCAGCAGAGACGGGACACTGGTTGGAAACACCATATATTTT
. | TRBJ2-3 | . | TRBV3-1/TRBV3-2 | CASSLGGSDTQYF | TGTGCCAGCAGCCTCGGGGGATCAGATACGCAGTATTTT
. | TRBJ2-7 | . | TRBV21-1 | CASPGLAAAYEQYF | TGTGCCAGTCCGGGACTAGCGGCGGCCTACGAGCAGTACTTC
TRBD1 | TRBJ1-2 | . | TRBV5-1 | CASSWAGTEIHGYTF | TGCGCCAGCAGCTGGGCCGGGACAGAGATCCATGGCTACACCTTC
. | TRBJ1-1 | . | TRBV6-4 | CASSAQGWGTEAFF | TGTGCCAGCAGTGCGCAGGGTTGGGGCACTGAAGCTTTCTTT
. | TRBJ1-1 | few | TRBV27 | CASSPLGGLGTEAFF | TGTGCCAGCAGTCCCCTGGGCGGGCTTGGCACTGAAGCTTTCTTT
TRBD1 | TRBJ1-3 | . | TRBV29-1 | CSVWTGASGNTIYF | TGCAGCGTTTGGACAGGGGCCTCTGGAAACACCATATATTTT
TRBD1 | TRBJ1-1 | few | TRBV6-2/TRBV6-3 | CASSTRGGANTEAFF | TGTGCCAGCAGTACCCGAGGGGGCGCTAACACTGAAGCTTTCTTT
TRBD1 | TRBJ2-7 | . | TRBV15 | CATSRLQGAPYEQYF | TGTGCCACCAGCAGATTACAGGGGGCCCCCTACGAGCAGTACTTC
. | TRBJ1-4 | . | TRBV19 | CASSIRVQGESNEKLFF | TGTGCCAGTAGTATCAGGGTCCAGGGCGAGTCTAATGAAAAACTGTTTTTT
. | TRBJ2-1 | . | TRBV7-2 | CASSDSFSSYNEQFF | TGTGCCAGCAGCGACAGCTTCTCGTCCTACAATGAGCAGTTCTTC
. | TRBJ1-5 | . | TRBV7-9 | CASSLAPGYNQPQHF | TGTGCCAGCAGCTTAGCGCCCGGGTACAATCAGCCCCAGCATTTT
. | TRBJ1-2 | . | TRBV7-2 | CASSLYSVNYGYTF | TGTGCCAGCAGCCTCTACAGTGTCAACTATGGCTACACCTTC
. | TRBJ1-2 | . | TRBV6-6 | CASSYHIYGYTF | TGTGCCAGCAGTTACCACATCTATGGCTACACCTTC
TRBD1 | TRBJ2-1 | . | TRBV10-3 | CAITGTGGGYNEQFF | TGTGCCATCACCGGAACAGGGGGAGGTTACAATGAGCAGTTCTTC
. | TRBJ2-7 | . | TRBV9 | CASSVGPGQYEQYF | TGTGCCAGCAGCGTAGGCCCGGGTCAATACGAGCAGTACTTC
. | TRBJ1-1 | . | TRBV6-6 | CATQIEAFF | TGTGCCACCCAGATTGAAGCTTTCTTT
. | TRBJ1-3 | . | TRBV19 | CASSVDGIPSGNTIYF | TGTGCCAGTAGTGTAGACGGGATTCCGTCTGGAAACACCATATATTTT
. | TRBJ2-5 | . | TRBV5-1 | CASSFPSETQYF | TGCGCCAGCAGCTTCCCTTCAGAGACCCAGTACTTC
. | TRBJ1-4 | . | TRBV7-2 | CASSWRQDRGGKLFF | TGTGCCAGCAGTTGGAGGCAGGACCGAGGTGGGAAACTGTTTTTT
TRBD2 | TRBJ2-3 | . | TRBV19 | CASRDSSGNTDTQYF | TGTGCCAGTAGAGATTCTAGCGGGAACACAGATACGCAGTATTTT
. | TRBJ2-7 | . | TRBV15 | CATSRDTLEQYF | TGTGCCACCAGCAGGGACACACTTGAGCAGTACTTC
. | TRBJ2-2 | . | TRBV4-3 | CASSQELAQPNTGELFF | TGCGCCAGCAGCCAAGAACTTGCTCAACCGAACACCGGGGAGCTGTTTTTT
. | TRBJ1-1 | . | TRBV27 | CASSLRGLNTEAFF | TGTGCCAGCAGTCTCAGGGGACTAAACACTGAAGCTTTCTTT
TRBD2 | TRBJ2-1 | . | TRBV11-3 | CASSPLAGATYNEQFF | TGTGCCAGCAGCCCCCTAGCGGGAGCCACCTACAATGAGCAGTTCTTC
. | TRBJ1-5 | once | TRBV12-5 | CASGLGGQPQHF | TGTGCTAGTGGACTAGGGGGTCAGCCCCAGCATTTT
TRBD1 | TRBJ1-2 | . | TRBV2 | CASSEYRGIYGYTF | TGTGCCAGCAGTGAATACAGGGGAATATATGGCTACACCTTC
TRBD1 | TRBJ1-4 | . | TRBV6-5 | CASSYSVGQGEKLFF | TGTGCCAGCAGTTACTCGGTGGGACAGGGGGAAAAACTGTTTTTT